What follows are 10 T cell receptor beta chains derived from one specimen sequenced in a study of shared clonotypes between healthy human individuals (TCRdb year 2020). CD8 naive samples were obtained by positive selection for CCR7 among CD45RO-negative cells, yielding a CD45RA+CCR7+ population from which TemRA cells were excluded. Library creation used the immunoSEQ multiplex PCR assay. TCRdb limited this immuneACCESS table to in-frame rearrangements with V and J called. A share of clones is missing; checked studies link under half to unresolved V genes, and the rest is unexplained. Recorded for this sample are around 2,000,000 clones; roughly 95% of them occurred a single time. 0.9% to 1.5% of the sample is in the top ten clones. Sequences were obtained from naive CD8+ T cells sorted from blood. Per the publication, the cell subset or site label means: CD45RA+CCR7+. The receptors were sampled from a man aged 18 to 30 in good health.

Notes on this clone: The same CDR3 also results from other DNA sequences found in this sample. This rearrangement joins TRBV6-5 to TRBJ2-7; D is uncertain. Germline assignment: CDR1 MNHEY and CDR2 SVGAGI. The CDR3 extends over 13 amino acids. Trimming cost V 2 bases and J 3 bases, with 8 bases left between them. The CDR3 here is CASSYGEGYEQYF. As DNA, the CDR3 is TGTGCCAGCAGTTACGGCGAAGGCTACGAGCAGTACTTC.

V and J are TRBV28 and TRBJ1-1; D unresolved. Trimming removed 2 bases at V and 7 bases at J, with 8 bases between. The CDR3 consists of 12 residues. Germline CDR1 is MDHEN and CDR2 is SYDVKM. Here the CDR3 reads CASSLRRNEAFF. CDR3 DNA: TGTGCCAGCAGTTTAAGGCGGAATGAAGCTTTCTTT.

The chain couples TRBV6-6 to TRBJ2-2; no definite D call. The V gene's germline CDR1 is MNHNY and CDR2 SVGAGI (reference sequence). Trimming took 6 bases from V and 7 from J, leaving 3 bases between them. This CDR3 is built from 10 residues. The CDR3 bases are TGTGCCAGCAGCTTCGGGGAGCTGTTTTTT. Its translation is CASSFGELFF.

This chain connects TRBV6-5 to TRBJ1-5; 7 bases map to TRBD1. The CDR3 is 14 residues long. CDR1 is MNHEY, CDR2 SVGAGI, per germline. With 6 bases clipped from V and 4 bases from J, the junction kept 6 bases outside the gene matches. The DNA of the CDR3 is TGTGCCAGCAGCCCCTGGGACAGTAATCAGCCCCAGCATTTT. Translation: CASSPWDSNQPQHF.

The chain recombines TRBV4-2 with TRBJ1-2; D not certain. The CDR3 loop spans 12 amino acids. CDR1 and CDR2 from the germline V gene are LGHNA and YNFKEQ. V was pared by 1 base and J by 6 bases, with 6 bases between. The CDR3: CASSQVGDGYTF. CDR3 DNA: TGTGCCAGCAGCCAAGTTGGGGATGGCTACACCTTC.

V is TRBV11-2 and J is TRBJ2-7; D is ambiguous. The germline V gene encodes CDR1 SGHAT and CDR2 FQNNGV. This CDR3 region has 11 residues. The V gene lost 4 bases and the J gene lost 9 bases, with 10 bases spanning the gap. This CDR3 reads CASSSDKMQYF. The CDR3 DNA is TGTGCCAGCAGCTCTGACAAGATGCAGTACTTC.

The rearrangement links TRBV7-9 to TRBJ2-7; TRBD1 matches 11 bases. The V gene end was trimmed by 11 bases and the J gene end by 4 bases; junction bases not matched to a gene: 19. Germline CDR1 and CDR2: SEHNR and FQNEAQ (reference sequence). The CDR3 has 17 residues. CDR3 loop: CAVAGGQGEDWEYEQYF. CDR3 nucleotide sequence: TGTGCCGTCGCAGGGGGACAGGGGGAAGATTGGGAGTACGAGCAGTACTTC.

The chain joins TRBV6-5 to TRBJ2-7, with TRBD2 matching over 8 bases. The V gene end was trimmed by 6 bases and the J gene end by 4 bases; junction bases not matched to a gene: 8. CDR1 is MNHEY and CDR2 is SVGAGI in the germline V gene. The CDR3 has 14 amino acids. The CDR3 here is CASRISGEGYEQYF. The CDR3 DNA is TGTGCCAGCAGGATTAGCGGGGAAGGGTACGAGCAGTACTTC.

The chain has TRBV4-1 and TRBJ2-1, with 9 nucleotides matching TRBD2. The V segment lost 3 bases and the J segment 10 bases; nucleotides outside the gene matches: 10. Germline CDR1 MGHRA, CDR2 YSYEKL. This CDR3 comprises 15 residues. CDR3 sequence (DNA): TGCGCCAGCAGCCAGATACCGGGACTAGCAGCGGAGCAGTTCTTC. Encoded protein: CASSQIPGLAAEQFF.

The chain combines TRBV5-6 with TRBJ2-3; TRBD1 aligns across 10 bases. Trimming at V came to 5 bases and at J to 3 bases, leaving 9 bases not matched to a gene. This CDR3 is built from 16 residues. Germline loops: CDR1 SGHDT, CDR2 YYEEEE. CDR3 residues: CASSRAPGQGTDTQYF. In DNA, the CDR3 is TGTGCCAGCAGTCGGGCTCCGGGACAGGGGACAGATACGCAGTATTTT.